This TCR beta chain was recorded in a study of blood T cell repertoires in COVID-19. For the study at large: The United States, Italy and Spain supplied acute and convalescent COVID-19 samples.

Using immunoSEQ multiplex PCR, the repertoire was profiled, and TCRdb retains in-frame clones only, with some absent. The data contain roughly 76,000 clones, roughly nine tenths of them singletons. This clone showed up just a few times. The sample contains more than one DNA sequence encoding this CDR3. This CDR3 spans 13 amino acids. V lost 2 bases and J lost 4, with 5 bases in between. Looked up from germline, CDR1 is LNHDA and CDR2 is SQIVND (reference sequence). The sequencing sample was made of peripheral blood. J is TRBJ2-2 and V is TRBV19; D is undetermined. This clonotype was sampled from a man aged 45-60 years with acute or convalescent COVID-19. The CDR3 DNA sequence: TGTGCCAGTAGTATACCAGGCACCGGGGAGCTGTTTTTT. Translation: CASSIPGTGELFF.